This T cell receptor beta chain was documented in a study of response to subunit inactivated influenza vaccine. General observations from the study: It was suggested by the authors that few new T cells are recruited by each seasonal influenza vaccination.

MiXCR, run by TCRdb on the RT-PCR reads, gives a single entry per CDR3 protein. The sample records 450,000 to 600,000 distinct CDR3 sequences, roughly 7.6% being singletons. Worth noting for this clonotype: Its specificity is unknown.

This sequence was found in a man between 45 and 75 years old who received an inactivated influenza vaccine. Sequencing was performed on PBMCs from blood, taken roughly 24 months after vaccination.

CDR3 nucleotides: TGTGCCAGCAGCGAATTGACAGGGGGCGTAGGGACCCAGTACTTC. This sequence encodes CASSELTGGVGTQYF. V and J are TRBV7-2 and TRBJ2-5; 10 nucleotides match TRBD1. CDR3 length: 15 residues. Germline assignment: CDR1 SGHTA and CDR2 FQGNSA. V was clipped by 5 bases and J by 7 bases; unmatched bases: 10.